This T cell receptor (beta chain) was obtained from a study of shared clonotypes between healthy human individuals. Study-wide context: The cohort had two women and three men, ages 18 to 49.

The table came from immunoSEQ multiplex PCR; TCRdb's copy has only in-frame clones and leaves some out. This table holds some 380,000 clones, 95% to 97% found once. Germline loops: CDR1 MGHDK, CDR2 SYGVNS. V lost 1 base to trimming and J lost 6 bases, with 16 bases between them. CDR3 length equals 16 residues. This receptor was identified in a man younger than 45 in good health. The chain employs TRBV25-1 and TRBJ2-1, with D possibly matching TRBD1 (5 bases). The sample taken for sequencing was memory CD8+ T cells sorted from blood. Subset noted: CD45RO+ cells pooled with CCR7-negative TemRA cells. The CDR3 region is CASSELKGHRVNEQFF. The CDR3 DNA reads as TGTGCCAGCAGTGAATTAAAAGGACACCGTGTCAATGAGCAGTTCTTC.